Below are 20 T cell receptor beta chains sequenced from a single sample in a study of T-cell memory formation after mild COVID-19. TCRdb processed the 5' RACE reads anew with MiXCR; each CDR3 protein has one entry. There are a few hundred thousand distinct CDR3 sequences in the sample; around 21% occur only once, and around 13% lies in the top ten. The sample consisted of PBMCs or a T cell subset sorted from them (not recorded which). The origin of the receptors is an adult woman who had mild COVID-19 (a few samples of this study predate the infection). Cell type and time point are not known.

The chain has TRBV5-1 and TRBJ1-2; D is undetermined. Germline V CDR1 and CDR2: SGHRS, YFSETQ. This CDR3 contains 14 residues. The V and J ends lost 3 bases and 3 bases respectively, with 12 bases between them. This CDR3 reads CASSSGDRDYGYTF. The CDR3 DNA reads as TGCGCCAGCAGCTCCGGGGATAGGGACTATGGCTACACCTTC.

This clonotype was found a few times. The chain employs TRBV7-8 and TRBJ2-2, with 8 positions matching TRBD2. CDR1 SGHVS and CDR2 FQNEAQ come from the germline V gene. This CDR3 region has 16 residues. V lost 0 bases, J lost 5 bases, and 5 bases stayed unmatched. The CDR3 spells CASSLASGVLTGELFF. The CDR3 DNA follows: TGTGCCAGCAGCTTAGCTAGCGGGGTCCTAACCGGGGAGCTGTTTTTT. The full variable domain, its missing parts supplied by reference TRBV7-8 and TRBJ2-2, is GAGVSQSPRYKVAKRGQDVALRCDPISGHVSLFWYQQALGQGPEFLTYFQNEAQLDKSGLPSDRFFAERPEGSVSTLKIQRTQQEDSAVYLCASSLASGVLTGELFFGEGSRLTVL.

This clonotype came up many times. J is TRBJ2-1 and V is TRBV20-1; D remains unclear. Germline assignment: CDR1 DFQATT and CDR2 SNEGSKA (reference sequence). CDR3 size: 14 residues. Trimming pared 0 bases from V and 8 bases from J, leaving 14 bases between. The CDR3 reads CSARDHSSFDEQFF. The CDR3 DNA follows: TGCAGTGCTAGAGATCATTCTAGTTTCGATGAGCAGTTCTTC.

The chain uses TRBV4-2 and TRBJ2-7; 9 nucleotides agree with TRBD2. After removal of 1 base from V and 4 bases from J, the junction contained 2 bases not matched to a gene. The germline CDR1 and CDR2 sequences are LGHNA and YNFKEQ. The length of the CDR3 is 14 residues. The CDR3, as DNA: TGTGCCAGCAGCCAAGCAGGACTAGCGTACGAGCAGTACTTC. Its translation is CASSQAGLAYEQYF.

This chain joins TRBV2 and TRBJ2-6; 9 positions agree with TRBD1. V was clipped by 2 bases and J by 2 bases; unmatched bases: 4. CDR1 and CDR2 from the germline V gene are SNHLY and FYNNEI. This CDR3 has 17 residues. The CDR3: CASSEKGQGTGANVLTF. CDR3 in DNA: TGTGCCAGCAGTGAAAAGGGACAGGGTACTGGGGCCAACGTCCTGACTTTC.

The genes are TRBV5-1 and TRBJ1-1, with 8 positions matching TRBD1. The V segment lost 4 bases and the J segment 4 bases; nucleotides outside the gene matches: 12. Germline V gene data show CDR1 as SGHRS and CDR2 as YFSETQ. The CDR3 spans 16 residues. CDR3 nucleotide sequence: TGCGCCAGCAGCCAGGGGACAGGTGGAGGAAGCACTGAAGCTTTCTTT. Encoded protein: CASSQGTGGGSTEAFF. Looking up the rest from reference TRBV5-1 and TRBJ1-1 gives the full variable domain: KAGVTQTPRYLIKTRGQQVTLSCSPISGHRSVSWYQQTPGQGLQFLFEYFSETQRNKGNFPGRFSGRQFSNSRSEMNVSTLELGDSALYLCASSQGTGGGSTEAFFGQGTRLTVV.

The rearrangement links TRBV3-2 to TRBJ2-1; the table gives TRBD2 as D, unverified against the DNA. TRBV3-2 is an annotated pseudogene. The CDR3 is 17 amino acids. CDR3 sequence: CASSSYGGSRFSNEQFF. CDR3 nucleotides: TGTGCCAGCAGCAGCTATGGCGGGAGTCGGTTTAGCAATGAGCAGTTCTTC.

The rearrangement uses TRBV6-2 or TRBV6-3 and TRBJ2-3, with 10 bases fitting TRBD2. In germline, CDR1 is MNHEY, CDR2 SVGEGT. V was pared by 4 bases and J by 6 bases, with 16 bases of the junction left unmatched. This CDR3 is 18 amino acids long. The CDR3 loop reads CASSSLRLAGQIVDTQYF. The CDR3 nucleotides are TGTGCCAGCAGTTCGCTCCGACTAGCGGGTCAAATCGTGGATACGCAGTATTTT.

This clonotype showed up many times. The gene calls are TRBV12-3 or TRBV12-4 and TRBJ1-5; D unresolved. The CDR3 sequence is 17 residues long. V was shortened by 3 bases and J by 6 bases, with 21 bases between the two germline ends. CDR3 region: CASSLGDPGIAGQPQHF. CDR3 sequence (DNA): TGTGCCAGCAGTTTGGGCGATCCGGGAATTGCGGGTCAGCCCCAGCATTTT.

This sequence joins TRBV4-1 and TRBJ1-5, with 8 bases aligning to TRBD1. This CDR3 has 18 residues. Per germline, CDR1 MGHRA and CDR2 YSYEKL. V lost 1 base, J lost 1 base, and 9 bases stayed unmatched. The DNA of the CDR3 is TGCGCCAGCAGCCAAGGGGGCAGGGGGCGAAGAAGCAATCAGCCCCAGCATTTT. Protein sequence: CASSQGGRGRRSNQPQHF.

The CDR3 DNA follows: TGTGCCAGTACCCCTGGGGACAGGGGGCAGAACACTGAAGCTTTCTTT. It translates to CASTPGDRGQNTEAFF. The chain joins TRBV19 to TRBJ1-1; 12 bases fit TRBD1. The CDR3 has 16 residues. Germline trimming cut 7 bases from V and 1 base from J; bases unmatched to any gene: 7. Germline CDR1 LNHDA, CDR2 SQIVND (reference sequence).

This clonotype was seen more than once but under ten times. The chain combines TRBV29-1 with TRBJ1-1; no definite D call. The length of the CDR3 is 10 residues. The V end was cut by 7 bases, the J end by 3 bases, with 6 bases between. Per germline, CDR1 SQVTM and CDR2 ANQGSEA. The CDR3 loop is CSALDTEAFF. The CDR3 bases are TGCAGCGCCCTAGACACTGAAGCTTTCTTT.

This clonotype was observed a few times. J is TRBJ2-1 and V is TRBV20-1; TRBD2 might be the D (6 bases). V gave up 2 bases and J gave up 4 bases, with 12 bases separating them. The CDR3 runs 14 residues. Germline V gene sequence: CDR1 DFQATT, CDR2 SNEGSKA (reference sequence). CDR3 loop: CSARSGTPYNEQFF. CDR3 nucleotide sequence: TGCAGTGCTAGATCCGGGACTCCGTACAATGAGCAGTTCTTC.

This sequence joins TRBV7-9 and TRBJ1-6, with 11 bases identical to TRBD1. The CDR3 runs to 15 residues. The V segment lost 4 bases and the J segment 9 bases; nucleotides outside the gene matches: 5. Looked up from germline, CDR1 is SEHNR and CDR2 is FQNEAQ (reference sequence). The DNA for the CDR3 is TGTGCCAGCAGCTCAACCGGGACAGGGGGTTCACCCCTCCACTTT. This codes for CASSSTGTGGSPLHF.

V usage is TRBV6-1 and J usage is TRBJ2-7; 10 positions agree with TRBD2. The CDR3 sequence is 14 residues long. The V and J ends lost 8 bases and 2 bases, in that order; junction bases with no gene match: 6. Germline loops: CDR1 MNHNS, CDR2 SASEGT. This CDR3 is CASFQLAGTYEQYF. CDR3 in DNA: TGTGCCAGCTTCCAACTAGCGGGGACCTACGAGCAGTACTTC.

The J gene is TRBJ1-4, the V gene TRBV30; unclear D gene. Trimming removed 4 bases at V and 7 bases at J, with 7 bases between. This CDR3 has 11 amino acids. CDR1 is GTSNPN and CDR2 is SVGIG in the germline V gene (reference sequence). The CDR3 region is CAWMPGEKLFF. As DNA, the CDR3 is TGTGCCTGGATGCCCGGTGAAAAACTGTTTTTT.

This clonotype was found a few times. The chain joins TRBV7-3 to TRBJ2-7; D is perhaps TRBD2 (6 bases). The CDR3 extends over 13 amino acids. With 0 bases removed from V and 6 bases from J, the gap between germline ends came to 9 bases. The germline CDR1 and CDR2 sequences are SGHTA and FQGTGA. CDR3 region: CASSLTGGVEQYF. In DNA form, the CDR3 reads TGTGCCAGCAGCTTAACCGGGGGTGTCGAGCAGTACTTC.

V and J are TRBV5-1 and TRBJ1-1, with a weak D call TRBD1 (5 bases). The V and J ends lost 4 bases and 4 bases respectively, with 23 bases between them. This CDR3 has 17 amino acids. Germline values: CDR1 SGHRS, CDR2 YFSETQ. This CDR3 reads CASSRRGAGTGLTEAFF. In DNA form, the CDR3 reads TGCGCCAGCAGCCGTCGTGGGGCCGGGACGGGTCTCACTGAAGCTTTCTTT.

This clonotype was picked up a small number of times. The rearrangement uses TRBV21-1 and TRBJ2-7. TRBV21-1 is a recognized pseudogene. This CDR3 comprises 14 residues. This CDR3 reads CASSTGARSYEQYF. CDR3 sequence (DNA): TGTGCCAGCAGCACAGGGGCACGGTCCTACGAGCAGTACTTC.

The chain joins TRBV7-3 to TRBJ2-7; D gene ambiguous. In germline, CDR1 is SGHTA, CDR2 FQGTGA. The CDR3 is 14 amino acids. V was trimmed by 1 base and J by 4 bases, leaving 11 bases between them. The CDR3 protein is CASSLMVGNYEQYF. CDR3 coding DNA: TGTGCCAGCAGCTTAATGGTCGGAAATTACGAGCAGTACTTC.